This T cell receptor beta chain was observed in a study of blood T cell repertoires in COVID-19 (dated by TCRdb to 2020 to 2021). With respect to the entire study: The collaborator samples originated in the United States, Italy and Spain and spanned the acute and convalescent phases of COVID-19. The samples were drawn from the first 160 participants of the ongoing ImmuneRACE study and from over a thousand subjects provided by 6 global collaborators. The prospective study material was composed of cDNA or gDNA derived from T cells, B-cell-depleted T cells, or PBMCs. The repertoires were released in a freely available public database meant as a resource for research on the immune response to SARS-CoV-2. A de-identified subject ID, COVID-19 status, age in years and sex were almost always included in the sample metadata. Where available, HLA class I and class II types were obtained from metadata supplied by the sample provider rather than from assay-based typing. The dataset comprised deeply sampled blood TCRbeta repertoires from subjects exposed to, actively infected with, or recovered from COVID-19. Overall study results and their limits: Clinical and demographic metadata were provided uncurated, with the amount varying by source and participant.

Each collaborating institution followed its own protocols to collect whole blood in K2EDTA tubes. For TCRbeta analysis, collaborator samples were shipped as frozen whole blood, as isolated PBMCs, or as DNA extracted from either sample type. From its cysteine to its phenylalanine, the CDR3 spans 15 amino acids. Only CDR3 DNA is held: 45 bases, read in frame from base 1. Between the V and J ends, shortened by 2 bases and 2 bases respectively, the junction contains 10 bases. CDR1 LNHDA and CDR2 SQIVND are derived from the germline V gene (reference sequence). To note about this clone: No cognate antigen has been identified for it. Base qualities were left out, and no much larger clone turns up one base away.

TCRbeta CDR3 regions were amplified from genomic DNA using the immunoSEQ Assay, a bias-controlled multiplex PCR. The authors processed their data as follows. The number of nucleated cells in each sample was estimated by amplification of reference gene primers within the assay. To quantify the absolute abundance of each unique TCRbeta CDR3 rearrangement, sequence reads were collapsed and filtered. For each sample, productive Simpson clonality was calculated as the square root of Simpson's diversity index over productive rearrangements. TCRdb re-hosts the immuneACCESS table, in-frame sequences only. Its copies lack some clones; in the studies checked, an unresolved V gene accounts for under half of them, and the cause for the rest is not known. From that table come the V and J calls and clone size; the DNA was used to work out D and trimming. A total of about 110,000 clones appear in this sample, 75% to 95% of them only once. Of the sample, less than 1.5% is held by the ten largest clones.

Sequencing was carried out using peripheral blood. The sequence is built from TRBV19 and TRBJ1-5; no D gene can be assigned with confidence. The source is a woman aged 25-40 years with acute or convalescent COVID-19. The nucleotides are TGTGCCAGTAGTATATCCAGGTTCGGCAATCAGCCCCAGCATTTT. Translation gives CASSISRFGNQPQHF.